Below, 29 T cell receptor beta chains from the same sample are listed, as sequenced in a study of Graves' ophthalmopathy and Graves' hyperthyroidism. Transcripts of RNA were the source for amplifying TCR beta CDR3 regions. RT-PCR with HTBI primers came first, then second-round multiplex PCR. Using its own MiXCR run on the multiplex PCR reads, TCRdb lists one record per CDR3 protein. Of 650,000 to 800,000 distinct CDR3 sequences in the sample, under 50% were seen once. Sequencing used peripheral blood. The receptor set was obtained from an adult man with Graves' ophthalmopathy.

This clonotype has ten or more counts. This chain links TRBV7-6 with TRBJ1-3; D gene unclear. Deletions cut 2 bases from V and 0 bases from J, with 14 bases between. This CDR3 is built from 17 residues. Germline CDR1 and CDR2: SGHVS and FNYEAQ. The CDR3 spells CASSLSVSLGSGNTIYF. CDR3 coding DNA: TGTGCCAGCAGCTTATCGGTCAGCCTAGGCTCTGGAAACACCATATATTTT.

The chain uses TRBV6-4 and TRBJ2-7, with D possibly TRBD2 on 5 matching bases. Deletions cut 0 bases from V and 7 bases from J, with 10 bases between. CDR3 size: 13 residues. Germline CDR1 is MRHNA and CDR2 is SNTAGT. In DNA, the CDR3 is TGTGCCAGCAGTGACTCGGACTTCGGGGAGCAGTACTTC. Residues: CASSDSDFGEQYF.

There are many counts of this clonotype. The chain employs TRBV9 and TRBJ1-3, with D perhaps matching TRBD1 (6 bases). CDR3 length: 17 residues. With 3 bases removed from V and 0 bases from J, the gap between germline ends came to 16 bases. Germline assignment: CDR1 SGDLS and CDR2 YYNGEE. The CDR3 here is CASSAPGASSSGNTIYF. Here the CDR3 DNA reads TGTGCCAGCAGCGCCCCGGGGGCCTCCAGCTCTGGAAACACCATATATTTT.

The sample holds many counts of this clonotype. The chain couples TRBV29-1 to TRBJ2-5; D possibly corresponds to TRBD2 (5 bases). Per germline, CDR1 SQVTM and CDR2 ANQGSEA. The CDR3 is 12 amino acids. Deletions cut 8 bases from V and 1 base from J, with 11 bases between. The CDR3 DNA reads TGCAGCTCCCGCCGGGGCCAAGAGACCCAGTACTTC. It is translated as CSSRRGQETQYF.

This clonotype was found a few times. The chain links TRBV7-8 to TRBJ2-2; 9 bases are a match to TRBD1. J gave up 5 bases and V 4 bases, and 8 bases lay outside the gene matches. The CDR3 spans 16 residues. Germline values: CDR1 SGHVS, CDR2 FQNEAQ. The CDR3 loop reads CASSSTGGAWTGELFF. The CDR3 DNA follows: TGTGCCAGCAGCTCAACAGGGGGCGCATGGACCGGGGAGCTGTTTTTT.

The chain has TRBV5-1 and TRBJ2-7, with D perhaps TRBD1 (5 bases). There are 15 residues in the CDR3. Germline V lookup: CDR1 SGHRS, CDR2 YFSETQ. Between the trimmed V and J ends, which lost 2 bases and 1 base, there was a span of 13 bases. CDR3 in DNA: TGCGCCAGCAGCTTAGTCAGGGCAGGGTCCTACGAGCAGTACTTC. Its protein product is CASSLVRAGSYEQYF.

The V call is TRBV15, the J call TRBJ2-3, with D unresolved. Germline-derived CDR1 and CDR2 are LNHNV and YYDKDF (reference sequence). With 2 bases removed from V and 0 bases from J, the gap between germline ends came to 9 bases. This CDR3 has 15 amino acids. The CDR3 nucleotides read TGTGCCACCAGCAGACAAACAGCTAGCACAGATACGCAGTATTTT. Its protein product is CATSRQTASTDTQYF. Supplemented by reference TRBV15 and TRBJ2-3, the full variable domain reads DAMVIQNPRYQVTQFGKPVTLSCSQTLNHNVMYWYQQKSSQAPKLLFHYYDKDFNNEADTPDNFQSRRPNTSFCFLDIRSPGLGDTAMYLCATSRQTASTDTQYFGPGTRLTVL.

The chain recombines TRBV25-1 with TRBJ1-5; D perhaps matches TRBD1 (5 bases). V was shortened by 4 bases and J by 6 bases, with 13 bases between the two germline ends. CDR1 and CDR2 from the germline V gene are MGHDK and SYGVNS. The CDR3 totals 14 residues. CDR3 amino acids: CASSATSGIQPQHF. In DNA, the CDR3 is TGTGCCAGCAGTGCTACCTCAGGGATTCAGCCCCAGCATTTT.

The genes are TRBV20-1 and TRBJ1-5; D not resolved. The germline V gene encodes CDR1 DFQATT and CDR2 SNEGSKA (reference sequence). The CDR3 covers 15 residues. The CDR3 DNA reads as TGCAGCGTAGGAGGGTGGGGATCGGGCGAGCAGCCCCAGCATTTT. Translating gives CSVGGWGSGEQPQHF.

This clonotype was picked up a small number of times. The rearrangement links TRBV30 to TRBJ2-7; TRBD2 agrees at 7 bases. V lost 1 base to trimming and J lost 6 bases; unmatched junction nucleotides: 6. CDR1 is GTSNPN and CDR2 is SVGIG in the germline V gene (reference sequence). The CDR3 sequence is 13 residues long. As DNA, the CDR3 is TGTGCCTGGAGTGGGAGGGGACTACCCGAGCAGTACTTC. It specifies CAWSGRGLPEQYF.

This clonotype was seen just once. This rearrangement joins TRBV2 to TRBJ1-6; D is perhaps TRBD1 (5 bases). CDR3 length: 14 amino acids. V was shortened by 7 bases and J by 5 bases, with 12 bases between the two germline ends. The V gene's germline CDR1 is SNHLY and CDR2 FYNNEI. The CDR3 reads CASNGARNNSPLHF. CDR3 sequence (DNA): TGTGCCAGCAATGGGGCCAGGAATAATTCACCCCTCCACTTT.

This clonotype was detected only a few times. The chain carries TRBV30 and TRBJ1-6; weak D call: TRBD1 (5 bases). V lost 5 bases, J lost 9 bases, and 14 bases lay in between. CDR1 and CDR2 from the germline V gene are GTSNPN and SVGIG (reference sequence). The CDR3 consists of 13 residues. CDR3 sequence: CAWGRAGGSPLHF. CDR3 nucleotides: TGTGCCTGGGGGCGGGCCGGGGGTTCACCCCTCCACTTT. Full variable domain (missing parts from reference TRBV30 and TRBJ1-6): SQTIHQWPATLVQPVGSPLSLECTVEGTSNPNLYWYRQAAGRGLQLLFYSVGIGQISSEVPQNLSASRPQDRQFILSSKKLLLSDSGFYLCAWGRAGGSPLHFGNGTRLTVT.

In regard to this clonotype: This may arise from a read error, as a much more abundant clone is one base away. Without the conserved terminal phenylalanine or tryptophan, this CDR3 likely stems from a read error. The chain recombines TRBV3-1 with TRBJ2-5, with 8 positions matching TRBD1. Germline CDR1 and CDR2: LGHDT and YNNKEL (reference sequence). V lost 3 bases to trimming and J lost 5 bases; unmatched junction nucleotides: 5. CDR3 length: 14 amino acids. The CDR3 bases are TGTGCCAGCAGCCACTGGACAGGGACGGAGACCCAGTACGTC. Protein product: CASSHWTGTETQYV.

J is TRBJ1-4 and V is TRBV10-3; D unclear. V was clipped by 7 bases and J by 11 bases, with 26 bases between them. The CDR3 totals 16 residues. Germline-derived CDR1 and CDR2 are ENHRY and SYGVKD. CDR3 residues: CAINPGVARETGKLFF. The CDR3 bases are TGTGCCATCAACCCTGGAGTAGCGCGAGAGACCGGTAAACTGTTTTTT.

This clonotype was counted only a few times. CDR3 sequence: CASSPTRQNSGNTIYF. CDR3 DNA sequence: TGTGCCAGCAGCCCAACCCGACAGAACTCTGGAAACACCATATATTTT. This chain uses TRBV7-8 with TRBJ1-3; possibly TRBD1 for D (5 bases). V lost 5 bases and J lost 0, with 14 bases in between. Germline loops: CDR1 SGHVS, CDR2 FQNEAQ. The CDR3 has 16 residues.

This clonotype was recorded at least ten times. This sequence joins TRBV7-9 and TRBJ1-1, with a tentative D call TRBD1 (5 bases). CDR3 size: 13 residues. Germline V gene data show CDR1 as SEHNR and CDR2 as FQNEAQ (reference sequence). V lost 3 bases to trimming and J lost 5 bases, with 10 bases between them. The CDR3 nucleotides are TGTGCCAGCAGCTTCACTCGGGGGACTGAAGCTTTCTTT. It encodes CASSFTRGTEAFF.

The sample holds one count of this clonotype. The rearrangement links TRBV5-1 to TRBJ2-1, with D hard to call. Per germline, CDR1 SGHRS and CDR2 YFSETQ. Trimming left V 2 bases short and J 5 bases short, with 8 bases between. The CDR3 totals 13 residues. The CDR3 is CASSFSGNNEQFF. The CDR3 DNA is TGCGCCAGCAGCTTCTCAGGTAACAATGAGCAGTTCTTC.

This clonotype was found many times. The chain uses TRBV7-9 and TRBJ2-7, with TRBD1 identical over 9 bases. CDR1 is SEHNR, CDR2 FQNEAQ, per germline (reference sequence). The CDR3 totals 14 residues. The V and J ends lost 6 bases and 5 bases, in that order; junction bases with no gene match: 8. The CDR3 reads CASSLGQGYHEQYF. The DNA of the CDR3 is TGTGCCAGCAGTTTGGGACAGGGATACCACGAGCAGTACTTC. Supplemented by reference TRBV7-9 and TRBJ2-7, the full variable domain reads DTGVSQNPRHKITKRGQNVTFRCDPISEHNRLYWYRQTLGQGPEFLTYFQNEAQLEKSRLLSDRFSAERPKGSFSTLEIQRTEQGDSAMYLCASSLGQGYHEQYFGPGTRLTVT.

The sample holds many counts of this clonotype. The chain uses TRBV5-1 and TRBJ1-1; 8 nucleotides line up with TRBD1. Trimming at V came to 0 bases and at J to 3 bases, leaving 4 bases not matched to a gene. The length of the CDR3 is 15 residues. Germline lookup yields CDR1 SGHRS and CDR2 YFSETQ. CDR3 nucleotide sequence: TGCGCCAGCAGCTTGGGGACAGGGCCCGACACTGAAGCTTTCTTT. As protein: CASSLGTGPDTEAFF.

The chain links TRBV6-1 to TRBJ1-1; D unresolved. Germline lookup yields CDR1 MNHNS and CDR2 SASEGT. The CDR3 consists of 14 residues. Trimming took off 5 bases at V and 2 bases at J, with 12 bases between the two ends. CDR3 residues: CASSKGRPNTEAFF. The CDR3 coding sequence is TGTGCCAGCAGTAAAGGACGGCCCAACACTGAAGCTTTCTTT.

The chain employs TRBV29-1 and TRBJ1-2, with D maybe TRBD1 (5 bases). CDR3 length: 12 residues. Germline V lookup: CDR1 SQVTM, CDR2 ANQGSEA. The CDR3 protein is CSYTGGDYGYTF. In DNA form, the CDR3 reads TGCAGTTACACCGGGGGAGACTATGGCTACACCTTC.

This clonotype has just a few counts. The chain combines TRBV10-3 with TRBJ1-4; D uncertain. This CDR3 has 13 residues. From germline, CDR1 is ENHRY and CDR2 SYGVKD. Trimming pared 10 bases from V and 4 bases from J, leaving 13 bases between. CDR3 amino acids: CASSYARNEKLFF. The CDR3 DNA follows: TGTGCCAGCAGCTACGCTCGTAATGAAAAACTGTTTTTT.

This chain links TRBV5-1 with TRBJ2-3; D is unclear. CDR3 length: 13 residues. CDR1 SGHRS and CDR2 YFSETQ come from the germline V gene. The V and J ends lost 1 base and 5 bases respectively, with 8 bases between them. For the CDR3, the DNA is TGCGCCAGCAGCTTGCTGGAGTTAGATACGCAGTATTTT. Its translation is CASSLLELDTQYF.

The chain employs TRBV25-1 and TRBJ1-2; possible D gene TRBD1, 6 bases. V gave up 6 bases and J gave up 13 bases, with 21 bases separating them. This CDR3 has 13 amino acids. Per the germline V gene, CDR1 is MGHDK and CDR2 is SYGVNS. CDR3 sequence reads: CASSRPRGQDCTF. The CDR3, as DNA: TGTGCCAGCAGCCGCCCCCGGGGGCAGGACTGCACCTTC.

This clonotype has a count of ten or more. The chain combines TRBV7-8 with TRBJ2-6; 7 bases are a match to TRBD2. V was clipped by 0 bases and J by 0 bases; unmatched bases: 8. The CDR3 runs 19 residues. Germline V gene lookup returns CDR1 SGHVS and CDR2 FQNEAQ. The CDR3 bases are TGTGCCAGCAGCTTAGCGTACAGCGGGGAACTCTCTGGGGCCAACGTCCTGACTTTC. It yields the protein CASSLAYSGELSGANVLTF.

The chain combines TRBV6-5 with TRBJ1-4; possible D gene TRBD1, 6 bases. With 7 bases removed from V and 1 base from J, the gap between germline ends came to 10 bases. The germline gives CDR1 MNHEY, CDR2 SVGAGI. The CDR3 consists of 14 residues. Here the CDR3 reads CASTVGGTNEKLFF. The CDR3, as DNA: TGTGCCAGCACCGTAGGGGGAACTAATGAAAAACTGTTTTTT.

In DNA, the CDR3 is TGTGCCAGCAGCTTAGGGACGGAGGTCTATGGCTACACCTTC. Its translation: CASSLGTEVYGYTF. The chain uses TRBV7-8 and TRBJ1-2; D remains unclear. In germline, CDR1 is SGHVS, CDR2 FQNEAQ. The CDR3 extends over 14 amino acids. V lost 1 base and J lost 4, with 10 bases in between.

In its sample, this clonotype was seen many times. The chain uses TRBV7-9 and TRBJ1-6, with 7 bases fitting TRBD1. Germline CDR1 is SEHNR and CDR2 is FQNEAQ (reference sequence). J lost 7 bases, V lost 5 bases, and 8 bases had no gene match. CDR3 size: 15 residues. The CDR3 bases are TGTGCCAGCAGCCCTCGGACAGGAGCGAATTCACCCCTCCACTTT. Translation gives CASSPRTGANSPLHF.

This clonotype was seen many times. The CDR3 sequence: CASSYGIRAGELFF. The CDR3 nucleotides are TGTGCCAGCAGCTACGGGATTCGGGCCGGGGAGCTGTTTTTT. The genes are TRBV7-9 and TRBJ2-2, with D tentatively TRBD2 (5 bases). CDR1 SEHNR and CDR2 FQNEAQ come from the germline V gene (reference sequence). The CDR3 loop spans 14 amino acids. The ends were cut back, 4 bases at V and 6 bases at J, with 12 bases in the middle.